The present T cell receptor beta chain was sequenced within a study of a mutant IDH1 vaccine in newly diagnosed glioma. About the research overall: Patients came in for eight vaccinations, in weeks 1, 3, 5, 7, 11, 15, 19 and 23. Vaccines were first given 4-6 weeks after radiotherapy alone, or with temozolomide cycles.

Worth noting for this clone: What it recognizes is unknown.

Sequencing used immunoSEQ multiplex PCR; TCRdb keeps in-frame clones, though not all of them. The table records about 23,000 clones, about 80% of them present only once. As for time point: week 11, during vaccination. In the vaccine, a single dose held 300 ug of the mutant IDH1 20-mer peptide, along with topical imiquimod. CDR1 and CDR2 from the germline V gene are SGHDT and YYEEEE. This CDR3 is 15 amino acids long. V was cut by 4 bases and J by 7 bases, with 17 bases left in between. The sequences come from PBMCs, collected from a glioma patient whose treatment included an IDH1 peptide vaccine. The genes are TRBV5-6 and TRBJ2-2; D is ambiguous. The source of this sequence is a man aged 35 to 55 with glioma. The chain's CDR3 is CASSPFRSRIGELFF. DNA for the CDR3: TGTGCCAGCAGCCCCTTCAGGAGCAGGATCGGGGAGCTGTTTTTT.